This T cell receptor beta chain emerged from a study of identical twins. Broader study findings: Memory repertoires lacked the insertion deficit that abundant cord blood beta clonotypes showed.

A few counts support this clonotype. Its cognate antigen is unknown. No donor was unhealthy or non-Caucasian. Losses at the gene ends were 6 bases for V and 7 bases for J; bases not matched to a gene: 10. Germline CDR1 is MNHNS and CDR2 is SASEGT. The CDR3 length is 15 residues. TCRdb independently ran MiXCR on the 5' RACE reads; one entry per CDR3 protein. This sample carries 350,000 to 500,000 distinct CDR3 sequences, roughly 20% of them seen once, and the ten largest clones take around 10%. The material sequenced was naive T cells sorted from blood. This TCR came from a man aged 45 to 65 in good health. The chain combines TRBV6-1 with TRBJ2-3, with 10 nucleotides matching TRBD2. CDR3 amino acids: CASSPLAGARHTQYF. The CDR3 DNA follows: TGTGCCAGCAGCCCCCTAGCGGGAGCTCGGCATACGCAGTATTTT.